Listed below are T cell receptor beta chains from one sample, sequenced in a study of Graves' ophthalmopathy and Graves' hyperthyroidism. TCRdb itself ran the multiplex PCR reads through MiXCR, one entry per CDR3 protein. The sample records roughly 50,000 distinct CDR3 sequences, roughly 47% being singletons. The sample taken for sequencing was peripheral blood. The source of these receptors is an adult woman with Graves' ophthalmopathy. CDR3s include the opening cysteine and the closing phenylalanine or tryptophan. A D gene is named only where the DNA matches it firmly. For some rows the clone size is stated as once, few or many, or as a class when expanded; others skip it.

j_gene | abundance | d_gene | v_gene | CDR3aa | CDR3nt
TRBJ2-1 | NA | TRBD1 | TRBV19 | CASSIDYRGNEQFF | TGTGCCAGTAGTATAGATTACAGGGGAAATGAGCAGTTCTTC
TRBJ2-7 | once | TRBD2 | TRBV7-3 | CASSAWGLATYEQYF | TGTGCCAGCAGCGCCTGGGGACTAGCGACCTACGAGCAGTACTTC
TRBJ2-1 | NA | TRBD2 | TRBV20-1 | CSARVGGRTYF | TGCAGTGCTAGAGTTGGCGGGAGGACGTACTTC
TRBJ2-5 | many | TRBD2 | TRBV12-3/TRBV12-4 | CASSPLAGTGGETQYF | TGTGCCAGCAGCCCGCTAGCGGGGACGGGTGGGGAGACCCAGTACTTC
TRBJ2-7 | NA | TRBD1 | TRBV29-1 | CSVARTGTGHFYEQYF | TGCAGCGTTGCCCGCACCGGGACAGGGCATTTCTACGAGCAGTACTTC
TRBJ1-6 | many | TRBD1 | TRBV6-1 | CASSEGTGVSPLHF | TGTGCCAGCAGTGAAGGGACAGGGGTTTCACCCCTCCACTTT
TRBJ2-1 | NA | NA | TRBV24-1 | CATSASDRQGEAYNEQFF | TGTGCCACCAGTGCTAGTGACCGCCAGGGGGAGGCCTACAATGAGCAGTTCTTC
TRBJ1-1 | NA | TRBD1 | TRBV7-9 | CASSALGQGNTEAFF | TGTGCCAGCAGCGCGTTGGGACAGGGTAACACTGAAGCTTTCTTT
TRBJ2-3 | many | NA | TRBV20-1 | CSATLVATSTDTQYF | TGCAGTGCCACCCTGGTAGCGACAAGCACAGATACGCAGTATTTT
TRBJ1-2 | many | TRBD1 | TRBV12-3/TRBV12-4 | CASSPDRDYGYTF | TGTGCCAGCAGTCCTGACAGGGACTATGGCTACACCTTC
TRBJ1-2 | many | TRBD1 | TRBV28 | CASSFRGTGQDYGYTF | TGTGCCAGCAGTTTCCGTGGGACAGGGCAGGACTATGGCTACACCTTC
TRBJ2-5 | many | NA | TRBV6-5 | CASSSGGETQYF | TGTGCCAGCAGTTCCGGCGGTGAGACCCAGTACTTC
TRBJ2-3 | NA | NA | TRBV6-4 | CASSDQSGGSQYF | TGTGCCAGCAGTGACCAAAGCGGAGGTTCGCAGTATTTT
TRBJ2-1 | many | TRBD2 | TRBV5-1 | CASTGLAGGPGNEQFF | TGCGCCAGCACGGGACTAGCGGGAGGGCCAGGAAATGAGCAGTTCTTC
TRBJ2-7 | NA | NA | TRBV10-1 | CASSQGYDEQYF | TGCGCCAGCAGCCAAGGGTACGACGAGCAGTACTTT
TRBJ2-1 | NA | TRBD1 | TRBV29-1 | CSVGRDRVNNEQFF | TGCAGCGTTGGCCGGGACAGGGTCAACAATGAGCAGTTCTTC
TRBJ2-5 | many | NA | TRBV3-1 | CASSQLSGQETQYF | TGTGCCAGCAGCCAACTAAGCGGACAAGAGACCCAGTACTTC
TRBJ2-3 | many | TRBD2 | TRBV7-2 | CASSLVGSGSTDTQYF | TGTGCCAGCAGCTTAGTGGGTAGCGGGAGTACAGATACGCAGTATTTT
TRBJ1-1 | once | TRBD1 | TRBV12-3/TRBV12-4 | CASSDTPGTGWVNTEACF | TGTGCCAGCAGTGATACCCCGGGGACAGGGTGGGTGAACACTGAAGCTTGCTTT
TRBJ1-3 | NA | NA | TRBV7-2 | CASSQDGNTIYF | TGTGCCAGCAGCCAGGACGGAAACACCATATATTTT
TRBJ2-7 | once | NA | TRBV20-1 | CSASTGIYEQYF | TGCAGTGCTTCCACAGGGATATACGAGCAGTACTTC
TRBJ2-7 | NA | TRBD1 | TRBV5-6 | CASSFGTGGKVAYEQYF | TGTGCCAGCAGCTTTGGTACAGGGGGAAAGGTGGCCTACGAGCAGTACTTC
TRBJ2-1 | NA | NA | TRBV9 | CAGSFGLSAGNEQFF | TGTGCCGGCAGCTTCGGACTATCCGCCGGGAATGAGCAGTTCTTC
TRBJ1-2 | NA | TRBD1 | TRBV19 | CASKPKGQGGNYGYTF | TGTGCCAGTAAGCCAAAGGGACAGGGGGGTAACTATGGCTACACCTTC
TRBJ2-2 | NA | NA | TRBV20-1 | CSARAEIGGELLF | TGCAGTGCTAGAGCCGAGATTGGCGGGGAGCTGCTTTTT
TRBJ2-1 | NA | NA | TRBV7-3 | CASSYGGTGELFF | TGTGCCAGCAGTTACGGGGGCACCGGGGAGCTGTTCTTC
TRBJ2-7 | many | TRBD1 | TRBV30 | CAWSRQGEQYF | TGTGCCTGGAGTCGACAGGGTGAGCAGTACTTC
TRBJ2-7 | once | TRBD2 | TRBV29-1 | CSVTSGSYEQYF | TGCAGCGTTACTAGCGGGAGCTACGAGCAGTACTTC
TRBJ2-3 | NA | TRBD2 | TRBV7-2 | CASTRLAADTQYF | TGTGCCAGCACCCGACTAGCGGCAGATACGCAGTATTTT
TRBJ1-1 | NA | NA | TRBV5-1 | CASSLTGNGATEAFF | TGCGCCAGCAGCCTTACAGGGAACGGAGCCACTGAAGCTTTCTTT
TRBJ1-5 | many | NA | TRBV12-3/TRBV12-4 | CASRKPGQSQPQHF | TGTGCCAGCAGAAAACCGGGGCAAAGCCAGCCCCAGCATTTT
TRBJ2-7 | medium-sized | NA | TRBV20-1 | CLQLNEQYF | TGCCTACAGCTAAACGAGCAGTACTTC
TRBJ1-5 | once | NA | TRBV20-1 | CSARDEGGGSYEHF | TGCAGTGCTAGAGATGAGGGCGGGGGCAGTTACGAGCATTTT
TRBJ1-2 | many | TRBD1 | TRBV11-2 | CASSLGGTGNLYGYTF | TGTGCCAGCAGCTTAGGAGGGACAGGGAATCTATATGGCTACACCTTC
TRBJ2-2 | once | TRBD1 | TRBV19 | CASSTQGAGTGELFF | TGTGCCAGTAGTACCCAGGGGGCGGGCACCGGGGAGCTGTTTTTT
TRBJ2-1 | once | NA | TRBV7-3 | CASSFEVSSYNEQFF | TGTGCCAGCAGCTTCGAGGTCAGCTCCTACAATGAGCAGTTCTTC
TRBJ1-6 | once | TRBD1 | TRBV12-3/TRBV12-4 | CASSLPTGPNSPLHF | TGTGCCAGCAGCTTACCGACAGGGCCCAATTCACCCCTCCACTTT
TRBJ1-4 | many | NA | TRBV30 | CAWRVGGKLFF | TGTGCCTGGAGGGTTGGGGGTAAACTGTTTTTT
TRBJ2-1 | NA | TRBD2 | TRBV5-1 | CASSALLAGSNEQFF | TGCGCCAGCAGCGCGTTACTAGCGGGAAGCAATGAGCAGTTCTTC
TRBJ2-3 | many | TRBD1 | TRBV2 | CASSEQGALSGTDTQYF | TGTGCCAGCAGTGAACAGGGGGCCCTTTCAGGCACAGATACGCAGTATTTT
TRBJ1-6 | NA | NA | TRBV7-6 | CASSQGDPLHF | TGTGCCAGCAGCCAAGGGGACCCCCTCCACTTT
TRBJ1-3 | NA | TRBD1 | TRBV20-1 | CSARDGQGADTIYF | TGCAGTGCTAGAGATGGGCAGGGGGCGGACACCATATATTTT
TRBJ1-2 | NA | NA | TRBV14 | CASSQTGMNYGYTF | TGTGCCAGCAGCCAAACGGGGATGAACTATGGCTACACCTTC
TRBJ1-1 | many | TRBD1 | TRBV30 | CAWSTRGTEAFF | TGTGCCTGGAGCACCAGGGGGACTGAAGCTTTCTTT
TRBJ2-1 | NA | TRBD2 | TRBV25-1 | CASSVDTGTSGSYEQFF | TGTGCCAGCAGTGTCGACACCGGGACTAGCGGGAGCTATGAGCAGTTCTTC